Sequencing of this T cell receptor beta chain was carried out in a study of blood T cell repertoires in COVID-19. Study information: T cells, B-cell-depleted T cells, or PBMCs provided the cDNA or gDNA that served as material.

Only in-frame clones appear in the TCRdb table, and some are missing; sequencing was by immunoSEQ multiplex PCR. The sample holds more than 300,000 clones; roughly four fifths are singletons and the top ten take about 5.4%. This clone was seen a few times. This TCR came from a woman in her fifties or sixties who had recovered from COVID-19. Sequenced: PBMCs or T cells enriched from blood (not recorded which).

The CDR3 region is CASSLVAPRGYNEQFF. CDR3 DNA: TGTGCCAGCAGCTTGGTGGCTCCCCGAGGGTACAATGAGCAGTTCTTC. This chain connects TRBV5-5 to TRBJ2-1; D perhaps matches TRBD2 (5 bases). V dropped 0 bases and J dropped 4 bases, with 14 bases sitting between them. The germline CDR1 and CDR2 sequences are SGHKS and YYEKEE (reference sequence). The CDR3 length is 16 residues.